Given below is one T cell receptor beta chain in context. The sample belongs to a study of T cell clusters in autoimmune cytopenias. One tube held mixed TRB-A and TRB-B primer pools for touch-down PCR. Each CDR3 protein gets one entry in TCRdb, which reprocessed the multiplex PCR reads and gives no DNA. This repertoire includes around 10,000 distinct CDR3 sequences. The CDR3 has 13 amino acids. Germline V gene sequence: CDR1 LNHDA, CDR2 SQIVND (reference sequence). Each sample's input was roughly 230 ng genomic DNA, roughly 40,000 genome equivalents. This sample was shared with a second study, whose subject was T cell repertoires in aging, cancer and after chemotherapy. From that paper: Healthy donor repertoires were recorded over several months to years and showed clear clonal overlap. Healthy donors lost TCR diversity with age mainly through richness, cancer patients through richness and evenness.

Source material: peripheral blood. The J gene is TRBJ1-2, the V gene TRBV19. The clonotype comes from a human donor in good health. CDR3 loop: CASSYNAGYGYTF.